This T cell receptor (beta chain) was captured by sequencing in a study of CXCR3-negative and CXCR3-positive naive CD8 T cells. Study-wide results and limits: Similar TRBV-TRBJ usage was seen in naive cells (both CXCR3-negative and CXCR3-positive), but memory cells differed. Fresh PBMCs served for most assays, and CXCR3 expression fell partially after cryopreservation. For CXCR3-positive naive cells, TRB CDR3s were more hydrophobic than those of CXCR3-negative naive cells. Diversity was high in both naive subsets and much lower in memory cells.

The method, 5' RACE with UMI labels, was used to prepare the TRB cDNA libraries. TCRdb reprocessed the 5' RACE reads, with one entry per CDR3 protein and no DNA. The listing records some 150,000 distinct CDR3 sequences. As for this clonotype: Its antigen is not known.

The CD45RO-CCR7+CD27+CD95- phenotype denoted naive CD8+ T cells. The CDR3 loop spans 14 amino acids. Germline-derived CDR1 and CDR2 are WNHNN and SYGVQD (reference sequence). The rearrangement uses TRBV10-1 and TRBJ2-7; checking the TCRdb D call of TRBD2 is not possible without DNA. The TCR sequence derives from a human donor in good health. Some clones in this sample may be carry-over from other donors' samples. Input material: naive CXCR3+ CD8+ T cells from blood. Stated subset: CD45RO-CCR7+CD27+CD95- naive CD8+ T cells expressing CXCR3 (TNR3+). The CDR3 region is CASIFAGVSHEQYF.